The 28 T cell receptor beta chains presented below share a single source sample, sequenced in a study of cytomegalovirus exposure and HLA in healthy donors (dated by TCRdb to about 2017). Libraries came from the immunoSEQ multiplex PCR assay. For the multiplex PCR, a mixture combining 60 forward primers for TCR Vbeta segments and 13 reverse primers for TCR Jbeta segments was used. As stored in TCRdb, this immuneACCESS dataset retains in-frame rearrangements with V and J assigned. A fraction of the clones does not appear; measured against another copy, unresolved V genes explain less than half of the discrepancy, and the remainder lacks a known reason. This sample has roughly 60,000 clones in its table, and roughly 80% of those were observed once. 2.5% to 4% of the sample goes to the ten largest clones. Sequences were obtained from PBMCs. These TCRs come from a woman in her forties in good health and CMV-seropositive.

The chain carries TRBV29-1 and TRBJ1-2; 7 nucleotides align to TRBD1. This CDR3 region has 14 residues. V was pared by 6 bases and J by 8 bases, with 15 bases of the junction left unmatched. Germline V CDR1 and CDR2: SQVTM, ANQGSEA. The CDR3 DNA reads TGCAGCGTAGGGGACGACTTGACAGGGAAGGGCTACACCTTC. The encoded protein is CSVGDDLTGKGYTF.

The J gene is TRBJ2-3, the V gene TRBV5-1; possibly TRBD1 for D (5 bases). With 3 bases removed from V and 2 bases from J, the gap between germline ends came to 13 bases. Germline V CDR1 and CDR2: SGHRS, YFSETQ. CDR3 size: 15 residues. This chain's CDR3 is CASSSGQGDTDTQYF. The DNA of the CDR3 is TGCGCCAGCAGCTCCGGACAAGGTGACACAGATACGCAGTATTTT.

V gene TRBV7-2 combines with J gene TRBJ2-6; 12 bases map to TRBD2. The germline V gene has CDR1 SGHTA and CDR2 FQGNSA. The CDR3 loop spans 18 amino acids. V shed 4 bases, J shed 4 bases, and the junction held 8 bases outside the gene matches. CDR3 DNA sequence: TGTGCCAGCAGCTCAAGAGGGACTAGCGGGTGGGGGGCCAACGTCCTGACTTTC. Its translation: CASSSRGTSGWGANVLTF.

This clone was seen a handful of times. The chain carries TRBV6-6 and TRBJ2-2, with D tentatively TRBD1 (6 bases). Germline lookup yields CDR1 MNHNY and CDR2 SVGAGI (reference sequence). There are 15 residues in the CDR3. The V gene lost 5 bases and the J gene lost 3 bases, with 13 bases spanning the gap. CDR3 in DNA: TGTGCCAGCAGTCAACTATCAGGGGACACCGGGGAGCTGTTTTTT. Translation gives CASSQLSGDTGELFF.

The V call is TRBV7-8, the J call TRBJ1-6; D gene uncertain. This CDR3 is built from 16 residues. V was trimmed by 0 bases and J by 0 bases, leaving 6 bases between them. The V gene's germline CDR1 is SGHVS and CDR2 FQNEAQ. The CDR3 DNA reads as TGTGCCAGCAGCTTAGCGCACAGCTCCTATAATTCACCCCTCCACTTT. Amino acids: CASSLAHSSYNSPLHF.

V usage is TRBV23-1 and J usage is TRBJ2-4, with TRBD2 identical over 7 bases. TRBV23-1 is an open reading frame whose function is uncertain. Trimming took 0 bases from V and 3 from J; bases not matched to a gene: 5. This CDR3 contains 16 residues. CDR3 nucleotides: TGCGCCAGCAGTCAATCGCGGGGGTTGGGCAAAAACATTCAGTACTTC. Its protein is CASSQSRGLGKNIQYF.

J is TRBJ2-1 and V is TRBV7-9, with TRBD1 as a possible D gene (6 bases). V dropped 10 bases and J dropped 5 bases, with 27 bases sitting between them. The CDR3 has 17 amino acids. Germline loops: CDR1 SEHNR, CDR2 FQNEAQ (reference sequence). This CDR3 reads CANHGWSGQQSNNEQFF. The CDR3 coding sequence is TGTGCCAACCACGGGTGGTCTGGACAGCAATCCAACAATGAGCAGTTCTTC.

The chain joins TRBV11-2 to TRBJ2-1; TRBD1 is a possible D gene (8 bases). The ends were cut back, 4 bases at V and 1 base at J, with 14 bases in the middle. This CDR3 region has 16 residues. Germline V CDR1 and CDR2: SGHAT, FQNNGV. Here the CDR3 reads CASSSEQGGSYNEQFF. The CDR3 bases are TGTGCCAGCAGCTCCGAACAGGGGGGGTCCTACAATGAGCAGTTCTTC.

This clone has only one observation. The rearrangement uses TRBV2 and TRBJ2-4; the match to TRBD2 covers 7 bases. CDR1 is SNHLY and CDR2 is FYNNEI in the germline V gene. There are 16 residues in the CDR3. Trimming cost V 0 bases and J 1 base; bases outside gene matches: 3. This CDR3 reads CASSEALGGAKNIQYF. The CDR3 DNA follows: TGTGCCAGCAGTGAAGCGTTGGGGGGGGCCAAAAACATTCAGTACTTC. The complete variable domain, with remaining parts taken from reference TRBV2 and TRBJ2-4, reads EPEVTQTPSHQVTQMGQEVILRCVPISNHLYFYWYRQILGQKVEFLVSFYNNEISEKSEIFDDQFSVERPDGSNFTLKIRSTKLEDSAMYFCASSEALGGAKNIQYFGAGTRLSVL.

The chain uses TRBV2 and TRBJ2-7, with unresolved D. Looked up from germline, CDR1 is SNHLY and CDR2 is FYNNEI. V lost 5 bases and J lost 3, with 5 bases in between. The CDR3 is 11 residues long. DNA for the CDR3: TGTGCCAGCAGTCGAGGCTACGAGCAGTACTTC. Its translation is CASSRGYEQYF.

The chain carries TRBV4-3 and TRBJ2-2, with 9 positions matching TRBD1. The V and J ends lost 5 bases and 2 bases, in that order; junction bases with no gene match: 9. From germline, CDR1 is LGHNA and CDR2 YSLEER. CDR3 length: 17 residues. CDR3 amino acids: CASSYRTGAGNTGELFF. The CDR3 DNA is TGCGCCAGCAGCTATCGGACAGGGGCGGGTAACACCGGGGAGCTGTTTTTT.

V and J are TRBV7-9 and TRBJ2-5; TRBD1 matches 10 bases. CDR1 and CDR2 from the germline V gene are SEHNR and FQNEAQ (reference sequence). The CDR3 spans 14 residues. The J segment lost 4 bases and the V segment lost 4 bases, leaving 3 bases of the junction unmatched. CDR3 DNA: TGTGCCAGCAGCTCGAGGGACAGGGGAGAGACCCAGTACTTC. Protein product: CASSSRDRGETQYF. Full variable domain (outside the CDR3, taken from reference TRBV7-9 and TRBJ2-5): DTGVSQNPRHKITKRGQNVTFRCDPISEHNRLYWYRQTLGQGPEFLTYFQNEAQLEKSRLLSDRFSAERPKGSFSTLEIQRTEQGDSAMYLCASSSRDRGETQYFGPGTRLLVL.

The V and J genes are TRBV12-5 and TRBJ1-5; possibly TRBD1 for D (5 bases). Trimming shortened V by 5 bases and J by 1 base, and 21 bases separated the two germline ends. The CDR3 contains 18 residues. The germline gives CDR1 LGHNT, CDR2 FRNRAP. CDR3 coding DNA: TGTGCTAGTGGTCCCGTCGGACATCTAATGGGGAGCAATCAGCCCCAGCATTTT. Its translation: CASGPVGHLMGSNQPQHF.

The CDR3 coding sequence is TGCGCCAGCAGCTTTAGCGGGGGTATCCGCACAGATACGCAGTATTTT. Translated: CASSFSGGIRTDTQYF. The genes are TRBV4-3 and TRBJ2-3; 9 nucleotides align to TRBD2. CDR1 is LGHNA, CDR2 YSLEER, per germline. The CDR3 totals 16 residues. Trimming took 5 bases from V and 1 from J; bases not matched to a gene: 7.

The chain joins TRBV7-8 to TRBJ2-6; TRBD1 is a possible D gene (6 bases). The germline CDR1 and CDR2 sequences are SGHVS and FQNEAQ. This CDR3 is 17 amino acids long. Trimming stripped 4 bases from V and 0 bases from J, with 13 bases between. The CDR3 DNA sequence: TGTGCCAGCAGCTCGACAGGCCGAGGCTCTGGGGCCAACGTCCTGACTTTC. Its protein product is CASSSTGRGSGANVLTF.

This chain uses TRBV5-6 with TRBJ2-3, with D uncertain. This CDR3 is 11 amino acids long. Trimming cost V 4 bases and J 4 bases, with 4 bases left between them. From germline, CDR1 is SGHDT and CDR2 YYEEEE. CDR3: CASSRADTQYF. The CDR3 bases are TGTGCCAGCAGCCGGGCAGATACGCAGTATTTT. Full variable domain (outside the CDR3, taken from reference TRBV5-6 and TRBJ2-3): DAGVTQSPTHLIKTRGQQVTLRCSPKSGHDTVSWYQQALGQGPQFIFQYYEEEERQRGNFPDRFSGHQFPNYSSELNVNALLLGDSALYLCASSRADTQYFGPGTRLTVL.

This clone was found a few times. This sequence joins TRBV6-5 and TRBJ1-5; 8 nucleotides match TRBD1. Germline lookup yields CDR1 MNHEY and CDR2 SVGAGI. The CDR3 is made up of 15 amino acids. V dropped 5 bases and J dropped 5; count of bases not matched to a gene: 8. The CDR3 sequence is CASSAQTGAHQPQHF. The CDR3 DNA follows: TGTGCCAGCAGTGCCCAGACAGGGGCCCATCAGCCCCAGCATTTT.

The V call is TRBV15, the J call TRBJ1-1; a possible D gene is TRBD1 (6 bases). With 8 bases removed from V and 7 bases from J, the gap between germline ends came to 17 bases. The CDR3 is made up of 13 amino acids. CDR1 and CDR2 from the germline V gene are LNHNV and YYDKDF (reference sequence). The CDR3 bases are TGTGCCACCCGCGCCCGGGACACTATTGAAGCTTTCTTT. Amino acid sequence: CATRARDTIEAFF.

This clone was detected a few times. The chain uses TRBV1 and TRBJ2-5; the D segment call TRBD2 is taken from the table without a DNA check. TRBV1 is a listed pseudogene. This CDR3 is 16 amino acids long. CDR3 DNA: TGCACCAGCAGCCACCAACAACTAGCGGGGGAGGAGACCCAGTACTTC. Translated, it gives CTSSHQQLAGEETQYF.

This chain connects TRBV30 to TRBJ1-4; 12 nucleotides line up with TRBD1. With V trimmed by 7 bases and J by 8 bases, 5 bases remained unmatched. This CDR3 contains 13 residues. Looked up from germline, CDR1 is GTSNPN and CDR2 is SVGIG (reference sequence). The CDR3 nucleotides are TGTGCCTCGACCGGGACAGGGGGCGAAAAACTGTTTTTT. Protein sequence: CASTGTGGEKLFF. The variable domain in full, completed from reference TRBV30 and TRBJ1-4, reads SQTIHQWPATLVQPVGSPLSLECTVEGTSNPNLYWYRQAAGRGLQLLFYSVGIGQISSEVPQNLSASRPQDRQFILSSKKLLLSDSGFYLCASTGTGGEKLFFGSGTQLSVL.

The chain joins TRBV30 to TRBJ2-6; D gene unclear. Germline values: CDR1 GTSNPN, CDR2 SVGIG (reference sequence). The CDR3 consists of 13 residues. V was trimmed by 5 bases and J by 0 bases, leaving 5 bases between them. The CDR3 sequence: CAWRSSGANVLTF. As DNA, the CDR3 is TGTGCCTGGCGGTCCTCTGGGGCCAACGTCCTGACTTTC.

The V call is TRBV5-5, the J call TRBJ1-1, with D possibly TRBD1 on 5 matching bases. Trimming cost V 6 bases and J 0 bases, with 24 bases left between them. The CDR3 consists of 18 residues. Per germline, CDR1 SGHKS and CDR2 YYEKEE (reference sequence). The CDR3 sequence: CASIARWIREGMNTEAFF. The CDR3 DNA sequence: TGTGCCAGCATAGCCCGTTGGATCCGGGAGGGGATGAACACTGAAGCTTTCTTT. The whole variable domain, filled in from reference TRBV5-5 and TRBJ1-1, reads DAGVTQSPTHLIKTRGQQVTLRCSPISGHKSVSWYQQVLGQGPQFIFQYYEKEERGRGNFPDRFSARQFPNYSSELNVNALLLGDSALYLCASIARWIREGMNTEAFFGQGTRLTVV.

The V and J genes are TRBV5-6 and TRBJ1-5; D perhaps matches TRBD1 (5 bases). V was clipped by 1 base and J by 7 bases, with 18 bases between them. Germline V CDR1 and CDR2: SGHDT, YYEEEE. This CDR3 region has 16 residues. In DNA, the CDR3 is TGTGCCAGCAGCTTGTTCAGCTCAGGGTTCCCCCAGCCCCAGCATTTT. As protein: CASSLFSSGFPQPQHF.

This chain links TRBV11-2 with TRBJ1-2; maybe TRBD1 (6 bases). Germline V gene data show CDR1 as SGHAT and CDR2 as FQNNGV. V was shortened by 1 base and J by 4 bases, with 16 bases between the two germline ends. CDR3 length: 16 residues. The CDR3: CASSLVSNRDIYGYTF. The DNA of the CDR3 is TGTGCCAGCAGCTTAGTTTCAAACAGGGACATCTATGGCTACACCTTC.

There are a few counts of this clone. The chain has TRBV5-1 and TRBJ1-5; D remains unclear. The CDR3 has 13 residues. Per the germline V gene, CDR1 is SGHRS and CDR2 is YFSETQ. Trimming left V 2 bases short and J 3 bases short, with 6 bases between. The CDR3 here is CASSLDSNQPQHF. CDR3 bases: TGCGCCAGCAGCTTAGACTCCAATCAGCCCCAGCATTTT. The full variable domain, in which reference TRBV5-1 and TRBJ1-5 provide the parts outside the CDR3, is KAGVTQTPRYLIKTRGQQVTLSCSPISGHRSVSWYQQTPGQGLQFLFEYFSETQRNKGNFPGRFSGRQFSNSRSEMNVSTLELGDSALYLCASSLDSNQPQHFGDGTRLSIL.

The rearrangement joins TRBV10-3 to TRBJ1-4; the match to TRBD1 covers 8 bases. This CDR3 comprises 13 residues. Germline CDR1 ENHRY, CDR2 SYGVKD. The V gene end was trimmed by 6 bases and the J gene end by 8 bases; junction bases not matched to a gene: 5. The CDR3 coding sequence is TGTGCCATCAGGGACAGGGAAGGGGAAAAACTGTTTTTT. It yields the protein CAIRDREGEKLFF.

The V and J genes are TRBV18 and TRBJ2-1; D call uncertain. Germline V gene data show CDR1 as KGHSH and CDR2 as LQKENI. The V end lost 3 bases, the J end lost 0 bases, and 12 bases lay between the germline ends. This CDR3 is built from 16 residues. This CDR3 reads CASSPQRLLSYNEQFF. CDR3 sequence (DNA): TGTGCCAGCTCACCGCAGCGTCTCCTCTCCTACAATGAGCAGTTCTTC.

V usage is TRBV7-2 and J usage is TRBJ2-7; 7 nucleotides align to TRBD1. CDR1 SGHTA and CDR2 FQGNSA come from the germline V gene. The CDR3 length is 13 residues. J lost 0 bases, V lost 9 bases, and 5 bases had no gene match. The CDR3 sequence is CASHGQDSYEQYF. DNA for the CDR3: TGTGCCAGTCATGGACAGGACTCCTACGAGCAGTACTTC.